The 29 T cell receptor beta chains given below trace back to one sample, sequenced in a study of blood T cell repertoires in COVID-19. Profiled with immunoSEQ multiplex PCR; TCRdb holds only in-frame clones, not every one. The data show under 35,000 clones, 88% seen once. The material sequenced was peripheral blood. The receptors stem from a man aged 60-69 years with active COVID-19.

The chain couples TRBV18 to TRBJ2-1, with D perhaps TRBD2 (5 bases). The V end lost 2 bases, the J end lost 6 bases, and 11 bases lay between the germline ends. This CDR3 has 14 residues. The V gene's germline CDR1 is KGHSH and CDR2 LQKENI. CDR3 loop: CASSPGIEGNEQFF. In nucleotides, the CDR3 is TGTGCCAGCTCACCAGGAATTGAGGGCAATGAGCAGTTCTTC.

The genes are TRBV13 and TRBJ2-3; 7 bases match TRBD2. This CDR3 spans 21 amino acids. J was trimmed by 0 bases and V by 5 bases; bases with no gene match: 23. CDR1 and CDR2 from the germline V gene are PRHDT and FYEKMQ (reference sequence). CDR3 in DNA: TGTGCCAGCAGCCCCCCATCGGGCGGGGCGGGAGATAAATCTAGCACAGATACGCAGTATTTT. It encodes CASSPPSGGAGDKSSTDTQYF.

V gene TRBV4-2 combines with J gene TRBJ1-2; TRBD1 might be the D (5 bases). This CDR3 contains 15 residues. The germline gives CDR1 LGHNA, CDR2 YNFKEQ. The V end was cut by 0 bases, the J end by 4 bases, with 12 bases between. This CDR3 reads CASSQDRPGLYGYTF. CDR3 in DNA: TGTGCCAGCAGCCAAGATCGCCCAGGGCTCTATGGCTACACCTTC.

V and J are TRBV28 and TRBJ1-1, with D possibly being TRBD1 (5 bases). Germline lookup yields CDR1 MDHEN and CDR2 SYDVKM. This CDR3 is 13 amino acids long. The V gene lost 6 bases and the J gene lost 3 bases, with 11 bases spanning the gap. CDR3 amino acids: CASRIQVHTEAFF. The CDR3 DNA sequence: TGTGCCAGCAGAATACAGGTCCACACTGAAGCTTTCTTT.

This chain connects TRBV10-1 to TRBJ2-2; 8 bases map to TRBD2. Losses at the gene ends were 2 bases for V and 7 bases for J; bases not matched to a gene: 24. Per the germline V gene, CDR1 is WNHNN and CDR2 is SYGVQD (reference sequence). The CDR3 has 21 amino acids. CDR3: CASSEKGGGIIGRDLSGELFF. The CDR3 region has the DNA TGCGCCAGCAGTGAGAAGGGGGGTGGAATTATCGGGAGGGACTTAAGCGGGGAGCTGTTTTTT.

CDR3 residues: CASSLARREYSYEQYF. For the CDR3, the DNA is TGTGCCAGCAGCTTAGCGCGGCGGGAGTACTCCTACGAGCAGTACTTC. This chain joins TRBV7-2 and TRBJ2-7, with TRBD2 identical over 7 bases. With V trimmed by 0 bases and J by 0 bases, 5 bases remained unmatched. The germline V gene has CDR1 SGHTA and CDR2 FQGNSA. The CDR3 has 16 amino acids.

The V and J genes are TRBV20-1 and TRBJ1-5; D is undetermined. The CDR3 contains 14 residues. Looked up from germline, CDR1 is DFQATT and CDR2 is SNEGSKA (reference sequence). Between the trimmed V and J ends, which lost 3 bases and 1 base, there was a span of 10 bases. The CDR3 sequence is CSASDGRSNQPQHF. The DNA of the CDR3 is TGCAGTGCTAGTGACGGCAGGAGCAATCAGCCCCAGCATTTT.

The chain couples TRBV7-9 to TRBJ2-7; maybe TRBD2 (6 bases). The CDR3 covers 15 residues. Trimming took off 5 bases at V and 5 bases at J, with 19 bases between the two ends. CDR1 and CDR2 from the germline V gene are SEHNR and FQNEAQ (reference sequence). CDR3 sequence (DNA): TGTGCCAGCAGCCGCATTGGGGGGAATCTCGACGAGCAGTACTTC. Translation: CASSRIGGNLDEQYF. The entire variable domain, with the rest obtained from reference TRBV7-9 and TRBJ2-7, is as follows: DTGVSQNPRHKITKRGQNVTFRCDPISEHNRLYWYRQTLGQGPEFLTYFQNEAQLEKSRLLSDRFSAERPKGSFSTLEIQRTEQGDSAMYLCASSRIGGNLDEQYFGPGTRLTVT.

This clone has more than one count but fewer than ten. The genes are TRBV10-2 and TRBJ1-1; 7 nucleotides align to TRBD1. This CDR3 has 12 amino acids. V lost 2 bases, J lost 9 bases, and 3 bases stayed unmatched. Germline V gene sequence: CDR1 WSHSY, CDR2 SAAADI. This chain's CDR3 is CASSEPGQKAFF. In DNA form, the CDR3 reads TGCGCCAGCAGTGAGCCGGGACAGAAAGCTTTCTTT.

This chain links TRBV11-2 with TRBJ2-7; D is unresolved. The ends were cut back, 6 bases at V and 7 bases at J, with 10 bases in the middle. The germline CDR1 and CDR2 sequences are SGHAT and FQNNGV. CDR3 length: 11 residues. CDR3 amino acids: CASSSHEEQYF. CDR3 nucleotides: TGTGCCAGCAGTTCCCATGAGGAGCAGTACTTC. The whole variable domain, remainder taken from reference TRBV11-2 and TRBJ2-7, is EAGVAQSPRYKIIEKRQSVAFWCNPISGHATLYWYQQILGQGPKLLIQFQNNGVVDDSQLPKDRFSAERLKGVDSTLKIQPAKLEDSAVYLCASSSHEEQYFGPGTRLTVT.

The V call is TRBV7-9, the J call TRBJ2-5, with 10 bases lining up with TRBD1. CDR1 is SEHNR and CDR2 is FQNEAQ in the germline V gene (reference sequence). V lost 4 bases, J lost 5 bases, and 13 bases stayed unmatched. The CDR3 contains 17 residues. The CDR3 DNA reads as TGTGCCAGCAGCTCGCTGCTGCGGGACAGGGGAGCGGAGACCCAGTACTTC. Its translation is CASSSLLRDRGAETQYF. The full variable domain, rest sourced from reference TRBV7-9 and TRBJ2-5, is DTGVSQNPRHKITKRGQNVTFRCDPISEHNRLYWYRQTLGQGPEFLTYFQNEAQLEKSRLLSDRFSAERPKGSFSTLEIQRTEQGDSAMYLCASSSLLRDRGAETQYFGPGTRLLVL.

J is TRBJ1-4 and V is TRBV11-2; D may be TRBD1 (5 bases). Trimming left V 2 bases short and J 6 bases short, with 16 bases between. There are 16 residues in the CDR3. The germline gives CDR1 SGHAT, CDR2 FQNNGV. DNA for the CDR3: TGTGCCAGCAGCTTATCCCACGGGTGGGGCGATGAAAAACTGTTTTTT. Translating gives CASSLSHGWGDEKLFF. Variable domain in full (rest from reference TRBV11-2 and TRBJ1-4): EAGVAQSPRYKIIEKRQSVAFWCNPISGHATLYWYQQILGQGPKLLIQFQNNGVVDDSQLPKDRFSAERLKGVDSTLKIQPAKLEDSAVYLCASSLSHGWGDEKLFFGSGTQLSVL.

This sequence joins TRBV27 and TRBJ2-7; TRBD1 agrees at 8 bases. The CDR3 covers 12 residues. Trimming cost V 11 bases and J 5 bases; bases outside gene matches: 8. CDR1 is MNHEY and CDR2 is SMNVEV in the germline V gene (reference sequence). As DNA, the CDR3 is TGTGCCCCCCGGACAGGGATCCACGAGCAGTACTTC. It yields the protein CAPRTGIHEQYF.

V usage is TRBV19 and J usage is TRBJ2-5, with a tentative D call TRBD2 (5 bases). Trimming left V 3 bases short and J 4 bases short, with 18 bases between. In germline, CDR1 is LNHDA, CDR2 SQIVND (reference sequence). The CDR3 is 16 amino acids. The CDR3 region is CASSMSLVIEGETQYF. CDR3 coding DNA: TGTGCCAGTAGTATGTCGCTAGTGATCGAGGGAGAGACCCAGTACTTC.

This clone was seen just once. The rearrangement links TRBV14 to TRBJ2-7; 7 positions agree with TRBD1. Looked up from germline, CDR1 is SGHDN and CDR2 is FVKESK. CDR3 length equals 17 residues. Trimming removed 1 base from V and 3 bases from J; junction bases left unmatched: 12. DNA of the CDR3: TGTGCCAGCAGCCAAGCGTGGATCGGGGACAGAGGCTACGAGCAGTACTTC. Translated: CASSQAWIGDRGYEQYF.

V gene TRBV2 combines with J gene TRBJ2-3, with D maybe TRBD1 (5 bases). The germline V and J ends were trimmed by 2 bases and 1 base, with 10 bases remaining between them. Germline V gene lookup returns CDR1 SNHLY and CDR2 FYNNEI. The CDR3 has 15 residues. The CDR3 nucleotides are TGTGCCAGCAGTGAACTAGTCAGGGGCACAGATACGCAGTATTTT. Protein product: CASSELVRGTDTQYF.

The chain employs TRBV7-3 and TRBJ2-1; TRBD2 aligns across 10 bases. V shed 1 base and J 12 bases; nucleotides not matched to a gene: 6. The CDR3 consists of 14 residues. Germline assignment: CDR1 SGHTA and CDR2 FQGTGA. This chain's CDR3 is CASSLRAGGAGQFF. CDR3 coding DNA: TGTGCCAGCAGCTTAAGAGCGGGAGGGGCCGGGCAGTTCTTC.

The rearrangement uses TRBV11-3 and TRBJ2-2; possibly TRBD2 for D (6 bases). CDR3 size: 16 residues. V was cut by 5 bases and J by 3 bases, with 16 bases left in between. CDR1 is SGHNT, CDR2 YENEEA, per germline. The CDR3 DNA sequence: TGTGCCAGCAGCCCCCTTGTCGGGAGAGACACCGGGGAGCTGTTTTTT. It translates to CASSPLVGRDTGELFF.

This clone is a singleton in its sample. The chain combines TRBV5-1 with TRBJ1-5; D remains ambiguous. V was clipped by 0 bases and J by 5 bases, with 6 bases between them. This CDR3 region has 13 residues. Germline loops: CDR1 SGHRS, CDR2 YFSETQ. The CDR3 reads CASSLDLYQPQHF. In nucleotides, the CDR3 is TGCGCCAGCAGCTTGGATCTTTATCAGCCCCAGCATTTT. Filled out from reference TRBV5-1 and TRBJ1-5, the complete variable domain reads KAGVTQTPRYLIKTRGQQVTLSCSPISGHRSVSWYQQTPGQGLQFLFEYFSETQRNKGNFPGRFSGRQFSNSRSEMNVSTLELGDSALYLCASSLDLYQPQHFGDGTRLSIL.

The chain employs TRBV28 and TRBJ2-7; 7 nucleotides align to TRBD1. The V and J ends lost 6 bases and 3 bases, in that order; junction bases with no gene match: 8. The CDR3 runs 14 residues. Germline V gives CDR1 MDHEN, CDR2 SYDVKM. The CDR3 reads CASRPSDRSYEQYF. CDR3 DNA: TGTGCCAGCAGACCCTCGGACAGGAGCTACGAGCAGTACTTC.

The rearrangement joins TRBV27 to TRBJ1-5; TRBD1 matches at 12 bases. The V gene's germline CDR1 is MNHEY and CDR2 SMNVEV (reference sequence). The ends lost 5 bases at V and 7 bases at J; junction bases unmatched: 6. This CDR3 has 15 amino acids. CDR3 sequence (DNA): TGTGCCAGCAGTATCTGGGGACAGGGGGCACAGCCCCAGCATTTT. Translating it yields CASSIWGQGAQPQHF.

The chain has TRBV28 and TRBJ1-4; 10 nucleotides align to TRBD1. The CDR3 contains 14 residues. Per the germline V gene, CDR1 is MDHEN and CDR2 is SYDVKM. V lost 10 bases and J lost 8; bases outside the gene matches: 10. The CDR3 region is CATMTGGSGEKLFF. CDR3 DNA: TGTGCCACCATGACAGGGGGCTCTGGGGAAAAACTGTTTTTT.

V gene TRBV11-2 combines with J gene TRBJ2-5; D possibly corresponds to TRBD2 (5 bases). Germline CDR1 SGHAT, CDR2 FQNNGV. The CDR3 is 14 residues long. Deletions cut 2 bases from V and 5 bases from J, with 12 bases between. CDR3 nucleotides: TGTGCCAGCAGCTTATTCCTAGCCGCGGAGACCCAGTACTTC. It specifies CASSLFLAAETQYF. The full variable domain, with the rest looked up from reference TRBV11-2 and TRBJ2-5, is EAGVAQSPRYKIIEKRQSVAFWCNPISGHATLYWYQQILGQGPKLLIQFQNNGVVDDSQLPKDRFSAERLKGVDSTLKIQPAKLEDSAVYLCASSLFLAAETQYFGPGTRLLVL.

This chain uses TRBV28 with TRBJ1-5, with D maybe TRBD1 (6 bases). The V end lost 4 bases, the J end lost 5 bases, and 15 bases lay between the germline ends. CDR1 and CDR2 from the germline V gene are MDHEN and SYDVKM. The CDR3 totals 15 residues. The CDR3 sequence: CASSSLDRRDQPQHF. CDR3 coding DNA: TGTGCCAGCAGTTCCCTGGACAGACGAGATCAGCCCCAGCATTTT.

This clone was counted a single time. CDR3 DNA sequence: TGTGCCAGCAGCTTACATTGGGGACAAGGGTCCGGGGAGCTGTTTTTT. Protein sequence: CASSLHWGQGSGELFF. This chain connects TRBV7-2 to TRBJ2-2, with D perhaps matching TRBD1 (6 bases). This CDR3 region has 16 residues. V was cut by 2 bases and J by 6 bases, with 16 bases left in between. Germline V gives CDR1 SGHTA, CDR2 FQGNSA.

This sequence joins TRBV7-2 and TRBJ2-7; 16 nucleotides match TRBD2. V lost 4 bases and J lost 2; bases outside the gene matches: 5. The CDR3 has 17 residues. Germline CDR1 reads SGHTA; CDR2 reads FQGNSA. In DNA, the CDR3 is TGTGCCAGCAGCTCCCCGGGACTAGCGGGAGGGGCCTACGAGCAGTACTTC. This encodes CASSSPGLAGGAYEQYF.

CDR3 residues: CASSPGSGLRDTQYF. In nucleotides, the CDR3 is TGTGCCAGCAGCCCGGGTAGTGGGTTAAGAGATACGCAGTATTTT. The genes are TRBV7-9 and TRBJ2-3; no clear D. The germline V gene has CDR1 SEHNR and CDR2 FQNEAQ (reference sequence). Trimming removed 5 bases from V and 5 bases from J, with 17 bases in between. CDR3 length: 15 residues.

The rearrangement uses TRBV6-5 and TRBJ2-7, with 9 positions matching TRBD2. Per the germline V gene, CDR1 is MNHEY and CDR2 is SVGAGI. CDR3 length: 13 residues. Trimming took 10 bases from V and 7 from J; bases not matched to a gene: 11. CDR3 coding DNA: TGTGCCACCACTGGCGGGAGGGCCCGAGAGCAGTACTTC. Its translation is CATTGGRAREQYF.

The V and J genes are TRBV6-4 and TRBJ2-1; 10 nucleotides agree with TRBD1. Germline lookup yields CDR1 MRHNA and CDR2 SNTAGT. This CDR3 is built from 16 residues. Trimming at V came to 2 bases and at J to 7 bases, leaving 8 bases not matched to a gene. The CDR3 sequence is CASSDGPGQGRNEQFF. For the CDR3, the DNA is TGTGCCAGCAGTGACGGACCGGGACAGGGGAGGAATGAGCAGTTCTTC.